Below, 23 T cell receptor beta chains from the same sample are listed, as sequenced in a study of blood T cell repertoires in COVID-19. Clones were sequenced by immunoSEQ multiplex PCR, and TCRdb holds only the in-frame ones, with some missing. The sample gives about 210,000 clones, 80% to 90% of which show up once; roughly 2.8% is in the top ten. The sequencing input was peripheral blood. The source is a man aged 45-60 years with active or convalescent COVID-19.

The J gene is TRBJ1-2, the V gene TRBV11-2; TRBD1 is a possible D gene (6 bases). CDR3 length equals 16 residues. Germline V gene sequence: CDR1 SGHAT, CDR2 FQNNGV. Trimming stripped 1 base from V and 8 bases from J, with 20 bases between. In nucleotides, the CDR3 is TGTGCCAGCAGCTTAGTTCAGGGGCCGGGTCTACGCGGCTACACCTTC. Translation: CASSLVQGPGLRGYTF.

The chain combines TRBV9 with TRBJ1-1, with D possibly TRBD1 on 6 matching bases. With 3 bases removed from V and 3 bases from J, the gap between germline ends came to 9 bases. CDR3 length: 13 residues. Germline lookup yields CDR1 SGDLS and CDR2 YYNGEE. CDR3 nucleotide sequence: TGTGCCAGCAGCGCGGACAGATACACTGAAGCTTTCTTT. Protein: CASSADRYTEAFF.

The rearrangement uses TRBV16 and TRBJ1-2; 7 nucleotides match TRBD1. V dropped 4 bases and J dropped 0; count of bases not matched to a gene: 8. Germline loops: CDR1 KGHSY, CDR2 FQNENV. The CDR3 is made up of 16 amino acids. As DNA, the CDR3 is TGTGCCAGCAGCCCTACCTGGGACAGCTCTAACTATGGCTACACCTTC. It is translated as CASSPTWDSSNYGYTF. Variable domain in full (rest from reference TRBV16 and TRBJ1-2): GEEVAQTPKHLVRGEGQKAKLYCAPIKGHSYVFWYQQVLKNEFKFLISFQNENVFDETGMPKERFSAKCLPNSPCSLEIQATKLEDSAVYFCASSPTWDSSNYGYTFGSGTRLTVV.

This chain uses TRBV29-1 with TRBJ1-2; TRBD1 matches 9 bases. This CDR3 spans 15 amino acids. V shed 6 bases and J 4 bases; nucleotides not matched to a gene: 12. Germline CDR1 SQVTM, CDR2 ANQGSEA. The CDR3 reads CSVSQGAQFGYGYTF. In nucleotides, the CDR3 is TGCAGCGTGTCACAGGGGGCTCAGTTTGGCTATGGCTACACCTTC.

This rearrangement joins TRBV5-1 to TRBJ1-4, with D possibly matching TRBD1 (6 bases). The germline gives CDR1 SGHRS, CDR2 YFSETQ. This CDR3 is built from 14 residues. Trimming removed 0 bases from V and 7 bases from J, with 10 bases in between. The CDR3 nucleotides are TGCGCCAGCAGCTTGGCCCAGGGGCGTGAAAAACTGTTTTTT. Protein product: CASSLAQGREKLFF.

The chain employs TRBV11-2 and TRBJ1-2; no firm D call. Germline CDR1 and CDR2: SGHAT and FQNNGV. There are 13 residues in the CDR3. Trimming stripped 2 bases from V and 1 base from J, with 5 bases between. CDR3 region: CASSLRSNYGYTF. The CDR3 DNA follows: TGTGCCAGCAGCTTACGGAGTAACTATGGCTACACCTTC.

The chain combines TRBV6-5 with TRBJ1-1; the D is unclear. V was cut by 5 bases and J by 1 base, with 11 bases left in between. Germline-derived CDR1 and CDR2 are MNHEY and SVGAGI. The CDR3 sequence is 14 residues long. Here the CDR3 DNA reads TGTGCCAGCAGTAATACAATTAAGAACACTGAAGCTTTCTTT. Residues: CASSNTIKNTEAFF.

The J gene is TRBJ2-2, the V gene TRBV3-1 (or the pseudogene TRBV3-2); 7 nucleotides align to TRBD2. Trimming took 2 bases from V and 6 from J; bases not matched to a gene: 0. The CDR3 covers 13 residues. Looked up from germline, CDR1 is LGHDT and CDR2 is YNNKEL (reference sequence). CDR3 nucleotides: TGTGCCAGCAGCCAACGGGGGGCCGGGGAGCTGTTTTTT. Protein sequence: CASSQRGAGELFF.

The rearrangement joins TRBV12-3 or TRBV12-4 to TRBJ2-7; D ambiguous. Deletions cut 3 bases from V and 2 bases from J, with 8 bases between. The CDR3 has 13 residues. The CDR3 reads CASSLNRAYEQYF. CDR3 coding DNA: TGTGCCAGCAGTTTGAACAGAGCCTACGAGCAGTACTTC.

This clone occurred a few times. The chain combines TRBV19 with TRBJ1-2; the D is unclear. CDR1 LNHDA and CDR2 SQIVND come from the germline V gene (reference sequence). The CDR3 is made up of 16 amino acids. Trimming left V 8 bases short and J 4 bases short, with 23 bases between. The CDR3 is CASSKRFNEQLYGYTF. The CDR3 DNA sequence: TGTGCCAGTTCAAAGCGGTTTAACGAACAACTCTATGGCTACACCTTC. The whole variable domain, filled in from reference TRBV19 and TRBJ1-2, reads DGGITQSPKYLFRKEGQNVTLSCEQNLNHDAMYWYRQDPGQGLRLIYYSQIVNDFQKGDIAEGYSVSREKKESFPLTVTSAQKNPTAFYLCASSKRFNEQLYGYTFGSGTRLTVV.

V is TRBV7-9 and J is TRBJ1-4; D is possibly TRBD1 (5 bases). Germline values: CDR1 SEHNR, CDR2 FQNEAQ (reference sequence). The CDR3 is 16 amino acids. V was clipped by 3 bases and J by 3 bases, with 14 bases between them. CDR3 bases: TGTGCCAGCAGCTTGGGGGGAGGCTCGGCTAATGAAAAACTGTTTTTT. Its protein product is CASSLGGGSANEKLFF.

This chain connects TRBV29-1 to TRBJ2-1; D is unclear. Germline V gene sequence: CDR1 SQVTM, CDR2 ANQGSEA. The V and J ends lost 7 bases and 0 bases respectively, with 10 bases between them. The length of the CDR3 is 13 residues. The CDR3 DNA is TGCAGCGGAAAGTGGAGCTCCTACAATGAGCAGTTCTTC. Protein product: CSGKWSSYNEQFF.

V gene TRBV19 combines with J gene TRBJ2-3; 7 bases fit TRBD2. The CDR3 is 16 amino acids. Germline V lookup: CDR1 LNHDA, CDR2 SQIVND (reference sequence). Trimming cost V 5 bases and J 3 bases; bases outside gene matches: 11. The CDR3 DNA is TGTGCCAGTAGTCGCAGAGGGAGGGTAGATACAGATACGCAGTATTTT. It yields the protein CASSRRGRVDTDTQYF.

V is TRBV5-1 and J is TRBJ2-3; TRBD2 matches 11 bases. The CDR3 has 17 amino acids. Germline V lookup: CDR1 SGHRS, CDR2 YFSETQ. After removal of 0 bases from V and 0 bases from J, the junction contained 3 bases not matched to a gene. In DNA form, the CDR3 reads TGCGCCAGCAGCTTGGCGGCTAGCGGGAGGAGCACAGATACGCAGTATTTT. As protein: CASSLAASGRSTDTQYF. The full variable domain, rest sourced from reference TRBV5-1 and TRBJ2-3, is KAGVTQTPRYLIKTRGQQVTLSCSPISGHRSVSWYQQTPGQGLQFLFEYFSETQRNKGNFPGRFSGRQFSNSRSEMNVSTLELGDSALYLCASSLAASGRSTDTQYFGPGTRLTVL.

This chain links TRBV2 with TRBJ2-1, with D possibly matching TRBD2 (6 bases). The CDR3 has 15 amino acids. From germline, CDR1 is SNHLY and CDR2 FYNNEI. The V and J ends lost 5 bases and 5 bases respectively, with 16 bases between them. CDR3 sequence: CASSPTTWRDNEQFF. The DNA for the CDR3 is TGTGCCAGCAGTCCGACTACCTGGAGGGACAATGAGCAGTTCTTC.

The chain employs TRBV24-1 and TRBJ1-2, with 8 bases fitting TRBD1. V lost 3 bases and J lost 5; bases outside the gene matches: 4. CDR3 length: 14 amino acids. From germline, CDR1 is KGHDR and CDR2 SFDVKD. Here the CDR3 reads CATSDNRQGYGYTF. The CDR3 nucleotides read TGTGCCACCAGTGATAATCGACAGGGGTATGGCTACACCTTC.

The chain couples TRBV21-1 to TRBJ2-1; the table calls TRBD2, which could not be checked here. TRBV21-1 is labeled a pseudogene. The CDR3 contains 20 residues. CDR3 in amino acids: CASSNFRLAGALSSYNEQFF. The CDR3 coding sequence is TGTGCCAGCAGCAACTTTCGCCTAGCGGGAGCCCTGAGCTCCTACAATGAGCAGTTCTTC.

The chain is built from TRBV2 and TRBJ2-1; 11 nucleotides align to TRBD2. The V and J ends lost 5 bases and 6 bases, in that order; junction bases with no gene match: 3. The CDR3 sequence is 14 residues long. CDR1 and CDR2 from the germline V gene are SNHLY and FYNNEI. Here the CDR3 DNA reads TGTGCCAGCAGTAAGACTAGCGGGGCCAATGAGCAGTTCTTC. Protein sequence: CASSKTSGANEQFF.

This clone occurred a few times. This rearrangement joins TRBV19 to TRBJ1-2; D is unclear. CDR1 and CDR2 (germline): LNHDA, SQIVND (reference sequence). This CDR3 is 17 amino acids long. V lost 1 base and J lost 0, with 15 bases in between. CDR3 in amino acids: CASSIGALRSANYGYTF. The CDR3 nucleotides read TGTGCCAGTAGTATAGGGGCTCTTCGCTCTGCTAACTATGGCTACACCTTC.

This chain links TRBV10-2 with TRBJ1-2; D is unclear. CDR3 length equals 13 residues. Germline assignment: CDR1 WSHSY and CDR2 SAAADI. V was pared by 4 bases and J by 1 base, with 7 bases between. The CDR3: CASSAQDNYGYTF. In DNA, the CDR3 is TGCGCCAGCAGTGCACAAGATAACTATGGCTACACCTTC.

The chain recombines TRBV5-4 with TRBJ2-1; TRBD2 agrees at 8 bases. V dropped 7 bases and J dropped 7; count of bases not matched to a gene: 16. Germline V lookup: CDR1 SGHNT, CDR2 YYREEE (reference sequence). The CDR3 is made up of 16 amino acids. CDR3 in amino acids: CASWRVGRGGRNEQFF. As DNA, the CDR3 is TGTGCCAGCTGGAGGGTCGGGAGGGGAGGGAGGAATGAGCAGTTCTTC.

This clone was found a few times. The same CDR3 can be traced to other DNA sequences in this sample. The chain carries TRBV5-5 and TRBJ1-1; no reliable D call. V lost 0 bases to trimming and J lost 1 base, with 4 bases between them. The V gene's germline CDR1 is SGHKS and CDR2 YYEKEE (reference sequence). This CDR3 contains 13 residues. The CDR3 DNA reads as TGTGCCAGCAGCTTGGGCAGGAACACTGAAGCTTTCTTT. Translating gives CASSLGRNTEAFF.

V and J are TRBV30 and TRBJ1-1; D is possibly TRBD1 (5 bases). Deletions cut 4 bases from V and 11 bases from J, with 17 bases between. This CDR3 has 12 residues. From germline, CDR1 is GTSNPN and CDR2 SVGIG (reference sequence). CDR3 region: CAWMSGGAWAFF. The CDR3 bases are TGTGCCTGGATGTCGGGAGGGGCGTGGGCTTTCTTT.